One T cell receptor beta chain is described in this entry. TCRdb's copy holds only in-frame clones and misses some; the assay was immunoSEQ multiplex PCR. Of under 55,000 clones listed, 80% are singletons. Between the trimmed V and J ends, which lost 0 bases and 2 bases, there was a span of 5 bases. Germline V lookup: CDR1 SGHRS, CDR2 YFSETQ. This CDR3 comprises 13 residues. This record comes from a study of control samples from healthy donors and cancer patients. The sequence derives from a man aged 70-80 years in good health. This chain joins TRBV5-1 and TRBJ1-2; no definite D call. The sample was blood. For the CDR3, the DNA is TGCGCCAGCAGCTTGGACAAGAACTATGGCTACACCTTC. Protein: CASSLDKNYGYTF. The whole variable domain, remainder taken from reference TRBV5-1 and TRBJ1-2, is KAGVTQTPRYLIKTRGQQVTLSCSPISGHRSVSWYQQTPGQGLQFLFEYFSETQRNKGNFPGRFSGRQFSNSRSEMNVSTLELGDSALYLCASSLDKNYGYTFGSGTRLTVV.